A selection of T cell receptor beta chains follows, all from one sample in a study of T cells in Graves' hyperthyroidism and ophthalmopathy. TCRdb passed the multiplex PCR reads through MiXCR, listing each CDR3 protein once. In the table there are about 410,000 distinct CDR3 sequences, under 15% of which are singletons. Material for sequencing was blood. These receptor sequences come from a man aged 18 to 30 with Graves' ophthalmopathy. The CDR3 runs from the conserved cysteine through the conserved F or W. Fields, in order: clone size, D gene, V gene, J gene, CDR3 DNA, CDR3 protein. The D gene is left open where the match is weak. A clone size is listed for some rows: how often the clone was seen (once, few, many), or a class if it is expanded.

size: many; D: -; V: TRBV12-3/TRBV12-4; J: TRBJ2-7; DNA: TGTGCCAGCAGTCCGCGGGATGCTTCCTACGAGCAGTACTTC; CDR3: CASSPRDASYEQYF
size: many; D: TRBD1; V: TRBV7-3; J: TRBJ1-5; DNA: TGTGCCAGCAGCCGACAGGGCGGGCAGCCCCAGCATTTT; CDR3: CASSRQGGQPQHF
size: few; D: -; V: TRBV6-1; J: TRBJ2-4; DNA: TGTGCCAGCAGTGGTGGGGCCAAAAACATTCAGTACTTC; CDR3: CASSGGAKNIQYF
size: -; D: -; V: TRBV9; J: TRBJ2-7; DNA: TGTGCCAGCAGCGAGGGCGGAATCTCAGCCGAGCAGTACTTC; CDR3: CASSEGGISAEQYF
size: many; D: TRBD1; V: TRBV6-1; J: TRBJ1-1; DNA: TGTGCCAGCAGACTCAGGGGGATGAACACTGAAGCTTTCTTT; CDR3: CASRLRGMNTEAFF
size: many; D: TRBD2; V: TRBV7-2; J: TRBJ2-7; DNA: TGTGCCAGCTCTAGGGCCAGCGGGATTTACGAGCAGTACTTC; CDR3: CASSRASGIYEQYF
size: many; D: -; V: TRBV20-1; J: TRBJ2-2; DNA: TGCAGTGCTACGGGGGAGCTCGGAACCGGGGAGCTGTTTTTT; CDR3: CSATGELGTGELFF
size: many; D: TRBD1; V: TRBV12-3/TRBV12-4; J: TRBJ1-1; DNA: TGTGCCAGCAGTTCTCAACAGGGGACTGAAGCTTTCTTT; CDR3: CASSSQQGTEAFF
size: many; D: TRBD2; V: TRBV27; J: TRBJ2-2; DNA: TGTGCCAGCAGTCCGGGACTAGCGGGAGGGGTCACCGGGGAGCTGTTTTTT; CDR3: CASSPGLAGGVTGELFF
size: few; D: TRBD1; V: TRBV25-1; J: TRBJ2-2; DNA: TGTGCCAGCGCCCCCACAGGGGGAGGTAACACCGGGGAGCTGTTTTTT; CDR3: CASAPTGGGNTGELFF
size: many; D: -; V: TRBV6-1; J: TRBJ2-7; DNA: TGTGCCAGCAGAGCAAGACGGGACACCACCTACGAGCAGTACTTC; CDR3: CASRARRDTTYEQYF